Described below is a single T cell receptor (beta chain) sequence and its context. Its cognate antigen is unknown. The data were taken from a study of PD-L1 blockade in urothelial cancer. Study details: Atezolizumab 1,200 mg was given intravenously every 3 weeks, starting 2014. Male sex and bladder-origin urothelial cancer characterized about 90% of the roughly 30 patients. The number of prior chemotherapy regimens per patient was 0 to 3. Study results and caveats: Improved survival was predicted by pretreatment blood TCR clonality below the median.

The CDR3 is made up of 14 amino acids. V shed 6 bases and J shed 1 base, with 12 bases lying between them. Per the germline V gene, CDR1 is MNHEY and CDR2 is SVGAGI. Profiled with immunoSEQ multiplex PCR; TCRdb holds only in-frame clones, not every one. The data show under 35,000 clones, around nine tenths seen once. The sequencing used PBMCs, collected around atezolizumab (anti-PD-L1) treatment. This sequence joins TRBV6-5 and TRBJ1-1; D perhaps matches TRBD1 (5 bases). This TCR was sampled from a man aged 50 or older with urothelial cancer. The DNA for the CDR3 is TGTGCCAGCAGGTCGACAGTTCAGAACACTGAAGCTTTCTTT. Its translation is CASRSTVQNTEAFF.